This TCR beta chain was retrieved from a study of T cells expressing NK-cell markers. Study information: Cells sorted as CD3+CD56+NKG2C+, CD3+CD56+NKG2C- and CD3+CD56-NKG2C+ T cells supplied the TCR beta repertoires. Study-wide points: The HCMV specificity of the expanded NKG2C+ T cell clones stayed unresolved. As a fraction of CD8+ T cells, dominant NKG2C+ clonotypes reached about 1.0-7.0% in six donors.

TCRdb re-called the 5' RACE reads and gives one entry per CDR3 protein, without DNA. Here the sample table reports approximately 420,000 distinct CDR3 sequences. For this clonotype: Its antigen is still unknown.

This CDR3 comprises 15 residues. Germline V gives CDR1 SGHRS, CDR2 YFSETQ. The chain joins TRBV5-1 to TRBJ2-3; TCRdb outputs TRBD2, but without DNA this stays unchecked. The sequence was obtained from a woman aged 50 to 60 in good health. The sequenced material came from blood T cells: a sorted CD56 or NKG2C T cell subset, CD4+ or CD8+ T cells, or bulk PBMC T cells (not recorded which). CDR3 in amino acids: CASETWEGNRNTQYF.